These T cell receptor beta chains were read from a single sample in a study of blood T cell repertoires in COVID-19. Here immunoSEQ multiplex PCR was the method, and the copy in TCRdb shows in-frame clones only, minus some. This repertoire shows fewer than 400,000 clones, about 83% found once; its top ten account for around 10%. The sequencing sample was made of PBMCs or T cells enriched from blood (not recorded which). The receptors originated from a woman in her fifties or sixties who had recovered from COVID-19. CDR3s include the opening cysteine and the closing phenylalanine or tryptophan. Each record gives: V gene, clone size, CDR3 length, J gene, D gene, CDR3 protein, CDR3 DNA. The D gene is left open where the match is weak. Rows may omit the clone size; those that give it use once, few, many or a size class.

v_gene: TRBV27; abundance: -; len: 15; j_gene: TRBJ2-7; d_gene: TRBD1; CDR3aa: CASSAQGVGVYEQYF; CDR3nt: TGTGCCAGCAGTGCACAGGGGGTAGGGGTATACGAGCAGTACTTC
v_gene: TRBV9; abundance: -; len: 15; j_gene: TRBJ2-7; d_gene: TRBD1; CDR3aa: CASSAGQGLVYEQYF; CDR3nt: TGTGCCAGCAGCGCCGGACAGGGTTTGGTATACGAGCAGTACTTC
v_gene: TRBV18; abundance: -; len: 12; j_gene: TRBJ2-2; d_gene: TRBD1; CDR3aa: CATEQGAGELFF; CDR3nt: TGTGCCACCGAACAGGGGGCCGGGGAGCTGTTTTTT
v_gene: TRBV7-9; abundance: -; len: 15; j_gene: TRBJ2-3; d_gene: -; CDR3aa: CASSLSSGTQLTQYF; CDR3nt: TGTGCCAGCAGCTTATCCTCCGGGACTCAACTTACGCAGTATTTT
v_gene: TRBV11-3; abundance: -; len: 17; j_gene: TRBJ2-7; d_gene: TRBD1; CDR3aa: CASSFFPLRDRIYEQYF; CDR3nt: TGTGCCAGCAGCTTTTTCCCCCTCCGGGACAGGATCTACGAGCAGTACTTC
v_gene: TRBV5-1; abundance: -; len: 13; j_gene: TRBJ1-6; d_gene: TRBD1; CDR3aa: CASSQDRGSPLHF; CDR3nt: TGCGCCAGCAGCCAGGACAGGGGCTCACCCCTCCACTTT
v_gene: TRBV19; abundance: once; len: 18; j_gene: TRBJ2-3; d_gene: TRBD2; CDR3aa: CASGMSSGGGTATDTQYF; CDR3nt: TGTGCCAGCGGGATGAGTAGCGGGGGGGGTACCGCCACAGATACGCAGTATTTT
v_gene: TRBV19; abundance: -; len: 11; j_gene: TRBJ1-2; d_gene: -; CDR3aa: CASRGAQGYTF; CDR3nt: TGTGCCAGTAGGGGGGCTCAAGGCTACACCTTC
v_gene: TRBV5-5; abundance: -; len: 14; j_gene: TRBJ2-1; d_gene: -; CDR3aa: CASSLSGAENEQFF; CDR3nt: TGTGCCAGCAGCTTGTCAGGGGCGGAGAATGAGCAGTTCTTC
v_gene: TRBV9; abundance: -; len: 15; j_gene: TRBJ2-2; d_gene: -; CDR3aa: CASSVVGQPTGELFF; CDR3nt: TGTGCCAGCAGCGTAGTGGGCCAGCCCACCGGGGAGCTGTTTTTT
v_gene: TRBV3-1/TRBV3-2; abundance: -; len: 16; j_gene: TRBJ1-1; d_gene: -; CDR3aa: CASSRSRGGTNTEAFF; CDR3nt: TGTGCCAGCAGCCGATCTAGGGGAGGAACTAACACTGAAGCTTTCTTT
v_gene: TRBV19; abundance: -; len: 13; j_gene: TRBJ1-4; d_gene: TRBD1; CDR3aa: CASRGTGNEKLFF; CDR3nt: TGTGCCAGTAGAGGGACAGGGAATGAAAAACTGTTTTTT
v_gene: TRBV12-5; abundance: -; len: 17; j_gene: TRBJ2-7; d_gene: TRBD1; CDR3aa: CASGLVLSGQESYEQYF; CDR3nt: TGTGCTAGTGGTTTGGTACTCTCCGGACAGGAATCCTACGAGCAGTACTTC
v_gene: TRBV28; abundance: -; len: 14; j_gene: TRBJ1-5; d_gene: -; CDR3aa: CASSLYAGSKAQHF; CDR3nt: TGTGCCAGCAGTTTATATGCAGGATCCAAAGCCCAGCATTTT
v_gene: TRBV12-5; abundance: -; len: 14; j_gene: TRBJ1-4; d_gene: -; CDR3aa: CASGLVPDSSKLFF; CDR3nt: TGTGCTAGTGGTTTGGTCCCGGACAGTTCAAAACTGTTTTTT
v_gene: TRBV19; abundance: -; len: 17; j_gene: TRBJ1-5; d_gene: TRBD1; CDR3aa: CASSTRIDRGRNQPQHF; CDR3nt: TGTGCCAGTAGTACCCGAATAGACAGGGGGCGGAATCAGCCCCAGCATTTT
v_gene: TRBV11-2; abundance: -; len: 14; j_gene: TRBJ1-4; d_gene: TRBD1; CDR3aa: CASSPGTANEKLFF; CDR3nt: TGTGCCAGCAGCCCCGGGACAGCTAATGAAAAACTGTTTTTT
v_gene: TRBV2; abundance: once; len: 15; j_gene: TRBJ1-4; d_gene: -; CDR3aa: CASSGVVATNEKLFF; CDR3nt: TGTGCCAGCAGTGGAGTCGTTGCAACTAATGAAAAACTGTTTTTT
v_gene: TRBV2; abundance: -; len: 13; j_gene: TRBJ1-1; d_gene: -; CDR3aa: CASSKGGDPEAFF; CDR3nt: TGTGCCAGCAGTAAGGGAGGTGACCCTGAAGCTTTCTTT
v_gene: TRBV7-2; abundance: -; len: 14; j_gene: TRBJ2-3; d_gene: -; CDR3aa: CASSLVSSQDTQYF; CDR3nt: TGTGCCAGCAGCTTAGTTTCTAGCCAAGATACGCAGTATTTT
v_gene: TRBV27; abundance: -; len: 15; j_gene: TRBJ1-2; d_gene: -; CDR3aa: CASKRSTTGLGGYTF; CDR3nt: TGTGCCAGCAAAAGAAGTACCACAGGGTTGGGCGGCTACACCTTC
v_gene: TRBV15; abundance: -; len: 16; j_gene: TRBJ1-1; d_gene: -; CDR3aa: CATSRSDGYSNTEAFF; CDR3nt: TGTGCCACCAGCAGATCAGACGGGTATTCGAACACTGAAGCTTTCTTT
v_gene: TRBV11-2; abundance: -; len: 15; j_gene: TRBJ2-3; d_gene: -; CDR3aa: CASSLEAQGPDTQYF; CDR3nt: TGTGCCAGCAGCTTAGAAGCACAGGGTCCAGATACGCAGTATTTT